These 6 T cell receptor beta chains share one sample of origin, sequenced in a study of beta chain features in type 1 diabetes. The investigators reverse transcribed all of the isolated RNA, so they sequenced expressed TCRB transcripts. Only in-frame clones appear in the TCRdb table, and some are missing; sequencing was by immunoSEQ multiplex PCR. The sample has 400,000 to 500,000 clones; approximately 15% are singletons. Input material: naive CD4+ T cells from blood. The source of these receptors is a man in his thirties or forties in good health.

The chain joins TRBV30 to TRBJ1-2; D unresolved. Trimming removed 4 bases from V and 3 bases from J, with 15 bases in between. The V gene's germline CDR1 is GTSNPN and CDR2 SVGIG (reference sequence). CDR3 length: 14 amino acids. This CDR3 is CAWNQRRADYGYTF. CDR3 sequence (DNA): TGTGCCTGGAATCAGCGAAGGGCGGACTATGGCTACACCTTC.

This clone was picked up a small number of times. This sequence joins TRBV27 and TRBJ1-2; D is perhaps TRBD1 (5 bases). Trimming left V 4 bases short and J 4 bases short, with 10 bases between. In germline, CDR1 is MNHEY, CDR2 SMNVEV (reference sequence). The CDR3 is 13 residues long. The CDR3 region is CASSSGVGYGYTF. CDR3 sequence (DNA): TGTGCCAGCAGTTCGGGGGTTGGCTATGGCTACACCTTC.

This clone has more than one count but fewer than ten. The genes are TRBV5-1 and TRBJ2-5, with D unclear. The CDR3 is 16 amino acids. Trimming removed 4 bases at V and 2 bases at J, with 18 bases between. In germline, CDR1 is SGHRS, CDR2 YFSETQ. The DNA for the CDR3 is TGCGCCAGCAGCGGTCTTTTGACGCCGCCACAAGAGACCCAGTACTTC. This translates into CASSGLLTPPQETQYF.

The chain carries TRBV6-6 and TRBJ2-7; no reliable D call. The CDR3 consists of 14 residues. The V and J ends lost 8 bases and 1 base respectively, with 15 bases between them. Germline lookup yields CDR1 MNHNY and CDR2 SVGAGI (reference sequence). The CDR3 protein is CASPVRDKSYEQYV. The CDR3 nucleotides read TGTGCCAGCCCCGTCCGAGACAAGTCCTACGAGCAGTACGTC.

The DNA of the CDR3 is TGTGCCAGCAGCCGCCGGGCTTTCTGGTACGATACGCAGTATTTT. Protein product: CASSRRAFWYDTQYF. V is TRBV6-5 and J is TRBJ2-3; D call uncertain. This CDR3 comprises 15 residues. V shed 6 bases and J shed 6 bases, with 19 bases lying between them. Per germline, CDR1 MNHEY and CDR2 SVGAGI.

In its sample, this clone was seen a few times. The chain employs TRBV5-6 and TRBJ2-5, with no clear D. V dropped 3 bases and J dropped 5 bases, with 8 bases sitting between them. CDR3 length equals 12 residues. Germline CDR1 is SGHDT and CDR2 is YYEEEE. The CDR3 coding sequence is TGTGCCAGCAGCTCCCGAGAGGAGACCCAGTACTTC. As protein: CASSSREETQYF. Variable domain in full (rest from reference TRBV5-6 and TRBJ2-5): DAGVTQSPTHLIKTRGQQVTLRCSPKSGHDTVSWYQQALGQGPQFIFQYYEEEERQRGNFPDRFSGHQFPNYSSELNVNALLLGDSALYLCASSSREETQYFGPGTRLLVL.